This TCR beta chain emerged from a study of T cell responses to AZD1222 COVID-19 vaccine. Notes on the study in general: As reported, nearly half of all spike-specific TCRs target variant regions that are unmutated. Across the whole spike, CD4 TCRs peaked at regions 160-218 and 743-854.

Assay used: immunoSEQ multiplex PCR; TCRdb lists only in-frame clones, some missing. The sample lists some 180,000 clones, 87% occurring once. This CDR3 comprises 14 residues. CDR1 and CDR2 from the germline V gene are SGHRS and YFSETQ. Trimming cost V 4 bases and J 11 bases, with 21 bases left between them. A remark on this clone: Its target is not known.

J is TRBJ1-1 and V is TRBV5-1; D might be TRBD1 (5 bases). This receptor was identified in an adult who received the AZD1222 COVID-19 vaccine. Sequencing was performed on peripheral blood, taken 28 days after the second AZD1222 dose. This chain's CDR3 is CASSVTSHGDRAFF. The CDR3 nucleotides read TGCGCCAGCAGCGTAACGTCGCACGGGGACCGGGCTTTCTTT. Drawing the rest from reference TRBV5-1 and TRBJ1-1, the complete variable domain is KAGVTQTPRYLIKTRGQQVTLSCSPISGHRSVSWYQQTPGQGLQFLFEYFSETQRNKGNFPGRFSGRQFSNSRSEMNVSTLELGDSALYLCASSVTSHGDRAFFGQGTRLTVV.